This entry is about one T cell receptor beta chain. Its cognate antigen has yet to be identified. Base qualities are missing; no much larger clone stands one base away. Sample time point, as interpreted from the label and publication: patch test 1, 2 weeks after DPC sensitization. This specimen's treatment or condition label, interpreted: therapeutic diphenylcyclopropenone sensitization with weekly scalp DPC. At every patch-test visit, the blood draw took place before the patch test was put on. Patients were eligible if aged 18 to 70, diagnosed with alopecia and judged suitable for DPC therapy, and pregnant patients were excluded. Total RNA was extracted from unfractionated whole blood collected in Tempus Blood RNA tubes. Library generation was performed with RACE. The sequencer listed for this sample is NextSeq 500. During library preparation, unique molecular identifiers were attached to individual cDNA molecules so that TCRs could be counted in a quantitative, reproducible way. Each blood RNA sample was used to sequence both TCR alpha and TCR beta chains. The authors processed their data as follows. The median number of TCRs per sample was approximately 98,000, ranging from about 20,000 to 690,600. V, J and CDR3 annotation of the TCR reads was carried out using the Decombinator software suite. For the PS versus PT1 abundance plots, all samples were subsampled to the same number of TCRs (28,000). Expanded TCRs were defined as absent before sensitization and observed at least eight times at the 2-week time point. Through fastp at Q25 and MiXCR, TCRdb rebuilt clones from the public reads, retaining in-frame beta chains. Entries that share a CDR3 protein sequence are merged under the most common genes and DNA. TCRdb's processing, not the study's, gives the V and J calls here. The sample yields some 170,000 distinct CDR3 sequences; around 22% were counted once. Approximately 6.4% of the sample rests with the top ten.

Based on the germline V gene, the CDR1 and CDR2 sequences are ENHRY and SYGVKD. V is shortened by 6 bases, J by 4 bases, and the region joining them spans 15 bases. The CDR3 covers 14 residues, taking in both the cysteine and the phenylalanine. The DNA shown is the 42-base CDR3, in frame from base 1. These data are taken from a study of human T cells and chemical hapten exposure (dated by TCRdb to the early 2020s). In the study overall: For sensitization, 2% DPC in acetone was applied to a roughly 2 cm by roughly 2 cm area of upper inner arm skin. Around 30 alopecia patients provided blood for TCR sequencing at one to four time points (pre-sensitization, 2, 6 and 24 weeks). This study followed changes in the peripheral blood TCR repertoire in vivo during primary and secondary sensitization of alopecia patients to the hapten diphenylcyclopropenone (DPC). Patch testing was performed on the upper back with Finn chambers containing 0.01% DPC, and the patch tests were scored after 6 days according to International Contact Dermatitis Research Group standards. Throughout the approximately 25-week study period, patients were also given weekly therapeutic DPC doses on the scalp. The patient cohort, mostly female, included alopecia areata with under or over 50% scalp involvement, alopecia totalis and alopecia universalis. Blood was sampled from patients pre-sensitization (week 0) and at 2, 6 and about 24 weeks after DPC sensitization. The libraries were sequenced as a pool, and the TCR yield per sample differed mostly because of small variations in library volumes within the pool.

Findings and caveats that apply to the study as a whole: Expanded TCRs formed significantly more large CDR3 similarity clusters than pre-sensitization or healthy control sets, consistent with antigen-driven responses. A positive correlation was found between the number of PT1 expanded TCRs and patch test score, with significance reached at thresholds 8, 16 and 32 but not 4. No change with DPC sensitization was found in the number of TCRs above 1 in 1000 frequency, and no evidence of global repertoire structure alterations was found. After repeated subsampling, changes were observed in the strength of the expansion versus patch-test correlation and in the threshold at which the correlation became significant. Alopecia, a presumed autoimmune disease, was present in all patients, so the immune response of the patients might differ from that of healthy individuals.

This specimen was whole blood, taken in connection with sensitization to the hapten diphenylcyclopropenone (DPC). The chain is assembled from TRBV10-3 and TRBJ1-1; the D gene is possibly TRBD1, with 6 bases matching. This clonotype originated in a woman aged 45-65 years with alopecia areata. Some clones in this sample may be carry-over from other donors' samples. The DNA sequence is as follows: TGTGCCATCAGGGAGGGGGGCGATGTCACTGAAGCTTTCTTT. Translation gives CAIREGGDVTEAFF.